The TCR beta chain under discussion was sequenced for a study of beta chain features in type 1 diabetes. Whole-study findings and limits: TCRB CDR3s from Type 1 diabetes patients were moderately but significantly shorter in all four CD4+ subsets.

The CDR3 spans 16 residues. Germline V gene sequence: CDR1 MNHEY, CDR2 SMNVEV (reference sequence). V gave up 6 bases and J gave up 4 bases, with 18 bases separating them. Every bit of the isolated RNA underwent reverse transcription, so sequencing read expressed TCRB transcripts. Repertoires were generated with immunoSEQ multiplex PCR, while TCRdb's copy carries only in-frame clones and drops some. The sample consists of 300,000 to 450,000 clones, 9.6% of them appearing once. As to this clone: Its antigen is not identified.

The J gene is TRBJ1-4, the V gene TRBV27; D may be TRBD1 (5 bases). The sequenced material came from central memory CD4+ T cells from blood. This sequence originates from a young man with type 1 diabetes. CDR3 DNA sequence: TGTGCCAGCAGGGGGGTTGGGACGCAATATAATGAAAAACTGTTTTTT. Translation: CASRGVGTQYNEKLFF.